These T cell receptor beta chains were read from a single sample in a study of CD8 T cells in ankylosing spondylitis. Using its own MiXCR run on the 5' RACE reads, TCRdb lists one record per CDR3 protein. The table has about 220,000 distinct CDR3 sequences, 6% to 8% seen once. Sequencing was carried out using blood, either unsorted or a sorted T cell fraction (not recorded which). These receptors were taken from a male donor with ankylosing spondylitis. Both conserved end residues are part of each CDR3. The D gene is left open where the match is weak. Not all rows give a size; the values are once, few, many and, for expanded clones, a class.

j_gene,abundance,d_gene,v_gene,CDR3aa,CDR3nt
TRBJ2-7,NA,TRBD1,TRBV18,CASSPGRGSSYEQYF,TGTGCCAGCTCACCAGGCAGGGGGAGTTCCTACGAGCAGTACTTC
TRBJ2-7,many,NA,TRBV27,CASSLSIYYEQYF,TGTGCCAGCAGTTTATCGATCTACTACGAGCAGTACTTC
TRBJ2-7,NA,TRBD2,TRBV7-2,CASSSLAGDYYEQYF,TGTGCCAGCAGCTCATTAGCGGGGGATTACTACGAGCAGTACTTC
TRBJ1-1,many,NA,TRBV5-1,CASSLSRTLNTEAFF,TGCGCCAGCAGCTTGAGCAGAACCCTGAACACTGAAGCTTTCTTT
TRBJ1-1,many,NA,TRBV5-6,CASSLPGNTEAFF,TGTGCCAGCAGCTTGCCAGGGAACACTGAAGCTTTCTTT
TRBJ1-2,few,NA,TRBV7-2,CASSSQTASHGYTF,TGTGCCAGCAGCTCCCAGACAGCGAGCCATGGCTACACCTTC
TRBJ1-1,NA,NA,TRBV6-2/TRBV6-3,CASSYVIRKESFF,TGTGCCAGCAGTTACGTAATTCGAAAGGAATCTTTCTTT
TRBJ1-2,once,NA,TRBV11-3,CASSFRWQPPNYGYTF,TGTGCCAGCAGCTTTCGATGGCAGCCGCCTAACTATGGCTACACCTTC
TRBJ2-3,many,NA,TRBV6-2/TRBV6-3,CASSLMTGRSADTQYF,TGTGCCAGCAGCTTAATGACAGGGAGGTCAGCAGATACGCAGTATTTT
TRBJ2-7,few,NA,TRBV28,CASSLRVPRYEQYF,TGTGCCAGCAGCCTCCGGGTTCCTCGCTACGAGCAGTACTTC
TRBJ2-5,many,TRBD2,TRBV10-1,CASSGGLAGVDHQETQYF,TGCGCCAGCAGTGGGGGACTAGCGGGAGTAGATCACCAAGAGACCCAGTACTTC
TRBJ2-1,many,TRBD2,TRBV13,CASSFPKNGLAGGLSSYNEQFF,TGTGCCAGCAGCTTTCCGAAAAATGGACTAGCGGGAGGATTAAGCTCCTACAATGAGCAGTTCTTC
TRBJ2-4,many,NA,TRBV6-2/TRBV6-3,CASSFRGIQYF,TGTGCCAGCAGTTTTAGGGGCATTCAGTACTTC
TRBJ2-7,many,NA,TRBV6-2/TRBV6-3,CASSYLQTYEQYF,TGTGCCAGCAGTTATCTACAGACCTACGAGCAGTACTTC
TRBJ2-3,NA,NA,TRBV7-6,CASSFTGLPTDTQYF,TGTGCCAGCAGCTTCACCGGACTCCCCACAGATACGCAGTATTTT
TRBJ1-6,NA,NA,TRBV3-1,CASSPTGRGNSPLHF,TGTGCCAGCAGCCCGACCGGACGGGGCAATTCACCCCTCCACTTT
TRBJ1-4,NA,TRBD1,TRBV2,CASSELLRTGPNEKLFF,TGTGCCAGCAGTGAGCTTCTTCGGACAGGACCAAATGAAAAACTGTTTTTT
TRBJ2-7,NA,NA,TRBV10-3,CAISVGQWYEQYF,TGTGCCATCAGCGTAGGACAATGGTACGAGCAGTACTTC
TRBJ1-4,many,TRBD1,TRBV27,CASTKTGGYEKLFF,TGTGCCAGCACCAAGACAGGGGGGTATGAAAAACTGTTTTTT
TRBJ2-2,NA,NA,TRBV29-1,CSDGRENTGELFF,TGCAGCGATGGCCGGGAGAACACCGGGGAGCTGTTTTTT
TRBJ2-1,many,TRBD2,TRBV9,CASSVYSGGVRDEQFF,TGTGCCAGCAGCGTTTATAGCGGGGGGGTTAGGGATGAGCAGTTCTTC
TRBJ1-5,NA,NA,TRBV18,CASSPSAGGIGADF,TGTGCCAGCTCACCATCGGCAGGAGGCATAGGCGCGGATTTT
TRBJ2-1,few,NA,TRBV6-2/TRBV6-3,CASSYSLGEINEQFF,TGTGCCAGCAGTTACTCATTGGGGGAAATCAATGAGCAGTTCTTC
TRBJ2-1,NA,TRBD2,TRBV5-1,CASSWGGDNEQFF,TGCGCCAGCAGCTGGGGGGGAGACAATGAGCAGTTCTTC
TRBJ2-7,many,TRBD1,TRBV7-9,CASSLTGQGWEQYF,TGTGCCAGCAGCTTAACGGGACAGGGGTGGGAGCAGTACTTC
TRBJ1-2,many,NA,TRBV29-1,CSVDRRTTF,TGCAGCGTTGATAGGCGTACGACCTTC
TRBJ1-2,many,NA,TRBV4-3,CASSPEARYGYTF,TGCGCCAGCAGCCCCGAGGCACGATATGGCTACACCTTC
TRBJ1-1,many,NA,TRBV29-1,CSVGGHRNTEAFF,TGCAGCGTTGGGGGACACCGGAACACTGAAGCTTTCTTT
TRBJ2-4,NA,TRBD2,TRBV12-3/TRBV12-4,CASTPLGAVAGGDIQYF,TGTGCCAGCACCCCTCTCGGTGCGGTAGCGGGGGGGGACATTCAGTACTTC
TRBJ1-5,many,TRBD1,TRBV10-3,CAISEKQGINQPQHF,TGTGCCATCAGTGAAAAACAGGGGATCAATCAGCCCCAGCATTTT
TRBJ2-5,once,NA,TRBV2,CASTVRRETQYF,TGTGCCAGCACGGTCAGACGAGAGACCCAGTACTTC
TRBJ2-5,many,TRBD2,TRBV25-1,CASSGRGLAGGGAQYF,TGTGCCAGCAGTGGCAGAGGACTAGCGGGAGGAGGGGCCCAGTACTTC
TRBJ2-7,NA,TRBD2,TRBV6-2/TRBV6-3,CASSYSWVGGAYEQYF,TGTGCCAGCAGTTACTCGTGGGTGGGGGGGGCCTACGAGCAGTACTTC
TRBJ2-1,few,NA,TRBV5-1,CASSLPGGQEQFF,TGCGCCAGCAGCTTACCGGGGGGACAGGAGCAGTTCTTC
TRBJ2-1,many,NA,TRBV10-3,CAISDPPGRGPYNEQFF,TGTGCCATCAGTGACCCTCCGGGGAGGGGGCCCTACAATGAGCAGTTCTTC
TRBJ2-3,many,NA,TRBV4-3,CATSGGRSNTDTQYF,TGCGCCACCTCCGGGGGCCGGAGCAACACAGATACGCAGTATTTT
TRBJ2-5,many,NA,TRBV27,CASWRHQETQYF,TGTGCCAGCTGGCGGCACCAAGAGACCCAGTACTTC
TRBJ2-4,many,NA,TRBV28,CASSLAPSDMNIQYF,TGTGCCAGCAGTTTGGCCCCATCCGACATGAACATTCAGTACTTC
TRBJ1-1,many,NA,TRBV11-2,CASSSLGGTEAFF,TGTGCCAGCAGCTCGCTCGGGGGAACTGAAGCTTTCTTT
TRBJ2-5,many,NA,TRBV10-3,CAISEFPAAVTQETQYF,TGTGCCATCAGTGAGTTCCCGGCCGCAGTAACCCAAGAGACCCAGTACTTC
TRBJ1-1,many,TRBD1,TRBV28,CASSGTGDTEAFF,TGTGCCAGCAGTGGGACAGGGGACACTGAAGCTTTCTTT